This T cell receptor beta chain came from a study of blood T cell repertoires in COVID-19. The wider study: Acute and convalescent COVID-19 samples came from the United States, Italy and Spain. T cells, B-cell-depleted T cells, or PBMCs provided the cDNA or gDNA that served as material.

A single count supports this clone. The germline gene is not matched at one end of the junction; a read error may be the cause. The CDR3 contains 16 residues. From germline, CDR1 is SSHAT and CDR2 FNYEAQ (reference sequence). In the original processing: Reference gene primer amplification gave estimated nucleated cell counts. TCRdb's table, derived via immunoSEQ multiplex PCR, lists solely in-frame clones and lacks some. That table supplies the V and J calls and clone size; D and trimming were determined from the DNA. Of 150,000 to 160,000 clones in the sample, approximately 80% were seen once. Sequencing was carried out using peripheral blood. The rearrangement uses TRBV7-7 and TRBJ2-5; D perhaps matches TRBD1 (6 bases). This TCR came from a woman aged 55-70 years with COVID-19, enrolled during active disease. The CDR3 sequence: CASSLGQTKYQETQYF. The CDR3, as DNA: TGTGCTAGCAGCTTAGGACAGACGAAGTACCAAGAGACCCAGTACTTC.